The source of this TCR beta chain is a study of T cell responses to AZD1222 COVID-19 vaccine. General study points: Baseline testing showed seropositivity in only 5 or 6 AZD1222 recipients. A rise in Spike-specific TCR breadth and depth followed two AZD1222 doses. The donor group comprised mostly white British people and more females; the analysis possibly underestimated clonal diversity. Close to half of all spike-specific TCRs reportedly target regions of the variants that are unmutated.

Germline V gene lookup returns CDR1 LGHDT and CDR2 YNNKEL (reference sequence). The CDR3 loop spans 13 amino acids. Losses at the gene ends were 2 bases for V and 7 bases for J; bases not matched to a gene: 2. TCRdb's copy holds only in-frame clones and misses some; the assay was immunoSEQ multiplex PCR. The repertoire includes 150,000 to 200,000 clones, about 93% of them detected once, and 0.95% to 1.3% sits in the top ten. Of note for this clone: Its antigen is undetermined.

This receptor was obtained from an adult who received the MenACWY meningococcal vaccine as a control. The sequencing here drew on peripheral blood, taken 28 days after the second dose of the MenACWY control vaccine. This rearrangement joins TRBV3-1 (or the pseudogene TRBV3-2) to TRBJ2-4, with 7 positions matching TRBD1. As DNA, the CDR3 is TGTGCCAGCAGCCAACCACAGGGGAACATTCAGTACTTC. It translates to CASSQPQGNIQYF.